The entry below describes one T cell receptor beta chain. The data were taken from a study of shared clonotypes between healthy human individuals. With 6 bases clipped from V and 3 bases from J, the junction kept 2 bases outside the gene matches. The CDR3 is 13 residues long. Germline values: CDR1 ENHRY, CDR2 SYGVKD. This table comes from immunoSEQ multiplex PCR, and its TCRdb copy is limited to in-frame clones, with some not included. The table has 2 million or so clones, about 95% seen once. The V and J genes are TRBV10-3 and TRBJ1-1; 9 positions agree with TRBD1. The sequenced sample consisted of naive CD4+ T cells sorted from blood. Subset denoted: CD45RA+ positively selected. The clonotype comes from a young man in good health. The CDR3 here is CAIRTGGDTEAFF. The CDR3 coding sequence is TGTGCCATCAGGACAGGGGGTGACACTGAAGCTTTCTTT.